The following is a TCR beta chain sequence with its context. This clone was counted only a few times. No cognate antigen has been identified for it. Base-call qualities are not available, and no considerably larger clone is one nucleotide away. TCR CDR3 regions were amplified from genomic DNA by multiplex PCR using the deep immunoSEQ assay. For each cell subset, the extracted genomic DNA was distributed evenly across all wells of several immunoSEQ 96-well plates, and each plate served as one replicate. Each replicate PCR for sorted subsets received about 200 ng genomic DNA, equal to tens of thousands of T cell genomes. The purified libraries were quantified using a Qubit 3.0 fluorometer, sized with a Bioanalyzer 2100, and then quantified again using the KAPA Library Quantification kit. A separate single-read 150-cycle Illumina NextSeq 550 flow cell was used to sequence each immunoSEQ 96-well plate. Per the original workflow: Because the immunoSEQ output held only junctional sequences and lacked quality scores, the filtering could not match the filtering applied to full-length reads. Sequences were annotated with PyIR, a Python wrapper for IgBLAST v1.9, using IMGT germline references to assign V/J genes and CDR3. Any read was removed if the V/J assignment was weak (E-value above 1e-6), the CDR3 was missing, or the read contained stop codons, out-of-frame junctions, or ambiguous translated residues. V3J clonotypes were defined as sequences sharing an identical inferred V gene, J gene, and CDR3 amino acid sequence. Percentage overlap between repertoires was calculated by dividing the number of shared unique clonotypes by the size of the smaller repertoire. Three approaches were used to assess repertoire richness: RTK rarefaction, the Chao1 estimator, and Recon v2.1 estimates of unobserved clonotypes. For all TCRbeta clonotypes obtained by the gDNA method from several donors, generation probabilities were computed with OLGA. The table comes from immuneACCESS by way of TCRdb, which keeps in-frame sequences with V and J called. Part of the clones is missing from these tables; in studies checked, under half for an unresolved V gene and the rest for unknown reasons. V, J and clone size derive from that table, while D and trimming were established from the DNA sequence. The sample table shows roughly 1 million clones, and roughly 80% are seen once. Of the sample, 1.4% to 1.5% falls within the top ten clones.

The donors were healthy, HIV-negative adults with no recently reported acute infections or vaccinations. Every donor was a Caucasian adult living in Nashville, Tennessee, USA. CD4+ T cells were enriched through magnetic negative selection, after which naive cells were positively selected on CD45RA and the remaining negative fraction served as the memory subset. After blood collection by leukapheresis, PBMCs were isolated using Ficoll-Histopaque density gradient centrifugation and then cryopreserved in the vapor phase of liquid nitrogen. Analytical flow cytometry was used to check the purity and quantity of every magnetically sorted T cell population. Each sorted fraction had its genomic DNA isolated and then quantified by UV absorbance on a Nanodrop 2000c. This entry comes from a study of shared clonotypes between healthy human individuals (dated by TCRdb to about 2020). With regard to the full study: A few men and two women, aged 18 to 49 years, made up the cohort. For each donor, three plates each were used for CD4 naive and CD4 memory, two plates were used for CD8 naive, and one plate was used for CD8 memory. The study deeply sequenced blood TCR repertoires of about five healthy adults to estimate repertoire size and the extent of clonotype sharing between individuals. Libraries were prepared and TCR repertoires were sequenced by different laboratories using diverse techniques, in order to increase sequencing depth and limit assay-specific biases. Per donor, leukapheresis produced somewhere between about 0.85 and 10 billion PBMCs. The paper as a whole reports these results and caveats: Compared with non-shared clonotypes, the clonotypes found in all four sorted-subset donors had higher generation probabilities. Rarefaction of sorted-subset datasets indicated incomplete sequencing despite the large sequencing depth. Only blood was sampled, and tissue TCR repertoires likely differ from those in blood. Pairwise subsampling led to the expectation that sequencing depth would affect the degree of clonotype sharing among donors. Because the study included only a small number of donors, the genetic and exposure-history diversity represented was limited. Approximately 5% of naive CD4, roughly 3.5% of naive CD8, approximately 2% of memory CD4, and about 0.4% of memory CD8 clonotypes were shared across several donors. Larger estimated clonotype richness was generally found for naive subsets than for memory subsets.

Reading from cysteine to phenylalanine, the CDR3 counts 12 amino acids. This entry keeps only the CDR3 DNA: 36 bases, framed from base 1. Trimming removed 3 bases from V and 6 bases from J, leaving 8 bases between the germline ends. CDR1 and CDR2 are drawn from the germline V gene (reference sequence): LNHDA, SQIVND. This TCR came from a man between 18 and 35 years old in good health. What was sequenced was memory CD4+ T cells sorted from blood. Reading the label with the study, this specimen's cell subset or site is: CD45RA-negative fraction. The chain is encoded by TRBV19 joined to TRBJ1-1, with no D gene named confidently. CDR3 reads: CASSMLGAEAFF. The DNA reads as follows: TGTGCCAGTAGTATGTTAGGTGCTGAAGCTTTCTTT. Extended through the reference TRBV19 and TRBJ1-1 proteins, this CDR3 yields the full variable domain: DGGITQSPKYLFRKEGQNVTLSCEQNLNHDAMYWYRQDPGQGLRLIYYSQIVNDFQKGDIAEGYSVSREKKESFPLTVTSAQKNPTAFYLCASSMLGAEAFFGQGTRLTVV.